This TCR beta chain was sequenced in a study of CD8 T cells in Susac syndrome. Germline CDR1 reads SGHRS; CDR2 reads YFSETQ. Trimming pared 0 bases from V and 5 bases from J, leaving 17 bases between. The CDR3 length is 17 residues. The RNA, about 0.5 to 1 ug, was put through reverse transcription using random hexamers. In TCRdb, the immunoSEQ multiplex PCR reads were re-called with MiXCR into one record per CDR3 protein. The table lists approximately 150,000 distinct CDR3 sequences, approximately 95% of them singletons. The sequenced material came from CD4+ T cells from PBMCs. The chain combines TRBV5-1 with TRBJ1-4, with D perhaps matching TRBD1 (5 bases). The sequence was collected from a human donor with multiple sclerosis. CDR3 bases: TGCGCCAGCAGCTTGGTTCGGTGGGGGACGGAGAATGAAAAACTGTTTTTT. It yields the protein CASSLVRWGTENEKLFF. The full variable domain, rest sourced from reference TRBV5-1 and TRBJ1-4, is KAGVTQTPRYLIKTRGQQVTLSCSPISGHRSVSWYQQTPGQGLQFLFEYFSETQRNKGNFPGRFSGRQFSNSRSEMNVSTLELGDSALYLCASSLVRWGTENEKLFFGSGTQLSVL.